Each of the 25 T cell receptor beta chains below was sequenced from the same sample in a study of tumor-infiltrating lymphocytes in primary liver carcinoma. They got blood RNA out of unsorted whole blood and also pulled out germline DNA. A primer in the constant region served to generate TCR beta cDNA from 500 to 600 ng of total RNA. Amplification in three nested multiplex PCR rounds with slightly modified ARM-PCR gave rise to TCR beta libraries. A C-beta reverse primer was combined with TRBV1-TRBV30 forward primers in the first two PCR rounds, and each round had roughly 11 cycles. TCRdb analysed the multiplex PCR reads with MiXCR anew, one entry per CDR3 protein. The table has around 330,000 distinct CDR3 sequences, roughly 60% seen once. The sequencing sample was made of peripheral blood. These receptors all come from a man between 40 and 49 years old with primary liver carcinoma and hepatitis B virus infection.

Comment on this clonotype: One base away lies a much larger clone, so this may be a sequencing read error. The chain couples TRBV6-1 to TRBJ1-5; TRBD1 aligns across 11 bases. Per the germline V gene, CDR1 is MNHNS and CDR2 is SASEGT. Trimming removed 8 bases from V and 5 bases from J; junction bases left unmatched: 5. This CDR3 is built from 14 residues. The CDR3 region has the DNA TGTGCCAGCGGAAGGACAGGGGGCGATCAGCCCCAGCATTTT. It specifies CASGRTGGDQPQHF.

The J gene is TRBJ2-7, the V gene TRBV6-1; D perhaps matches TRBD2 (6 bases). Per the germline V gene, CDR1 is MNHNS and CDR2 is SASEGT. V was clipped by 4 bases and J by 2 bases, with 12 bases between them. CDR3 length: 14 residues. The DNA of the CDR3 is TGTGCCAGCAGTGTAGCGGCAGATACCTACGAGCAGTACTTC. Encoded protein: CASSVAADTYEQYF.

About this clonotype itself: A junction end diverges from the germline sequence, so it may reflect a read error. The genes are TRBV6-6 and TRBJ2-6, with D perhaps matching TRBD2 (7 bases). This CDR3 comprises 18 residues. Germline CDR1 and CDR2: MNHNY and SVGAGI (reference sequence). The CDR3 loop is CASSYRGGRTSGANVMTF. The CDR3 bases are TGTGCCAGCAGTTATCGCGGGGGCAGAACCTCTGGGGCCAACGTCATGACTTTC.

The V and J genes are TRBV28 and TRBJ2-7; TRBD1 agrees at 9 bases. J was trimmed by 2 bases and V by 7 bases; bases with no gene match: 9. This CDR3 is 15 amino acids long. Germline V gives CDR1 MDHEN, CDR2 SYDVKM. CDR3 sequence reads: CASTLGTGTAYEQYF. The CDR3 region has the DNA TGTGCCAGCACCTTGGGGACAGGGACAGCCTACGAGCAGTACTTC. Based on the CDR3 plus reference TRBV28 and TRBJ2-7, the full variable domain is DVKVTQSSRYLVKRTGEKVFLECVQDMDHENMFWYRQDPGLGLRLIYFSYDVKMKEKGDIPEGYSVSREKKERFSLILESASTNQTSMYLCASTLGTGTAYEQYFGPGTRLTVT.

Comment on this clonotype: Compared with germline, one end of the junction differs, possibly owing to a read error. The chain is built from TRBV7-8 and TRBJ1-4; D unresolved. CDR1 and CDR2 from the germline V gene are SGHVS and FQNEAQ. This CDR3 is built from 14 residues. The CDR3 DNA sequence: TGTGCCAGCAGCTTACGGACCAACAATGGAAAACTGTTTTTT. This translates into CASSLRTNNGKLFF.

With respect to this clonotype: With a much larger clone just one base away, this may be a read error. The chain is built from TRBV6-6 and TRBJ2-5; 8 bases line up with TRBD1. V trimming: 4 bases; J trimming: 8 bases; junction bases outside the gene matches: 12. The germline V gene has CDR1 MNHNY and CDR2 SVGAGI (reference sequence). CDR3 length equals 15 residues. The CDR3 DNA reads TGTGCCAGCAGTTTCTCGGCAGGGGGCAAGGATACCCAGTACTTC. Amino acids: CASSFSAGGKDTQYF.

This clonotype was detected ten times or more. CDR3 in amino acids: CASSAGQGRTEAFF. The CDR3 region has the DNA TGTGCCAGCAGCGCGGGACAGGGAAGGACTGAAGCTTTCTTT. The chain joins TRBV11-2 to TRBJ1-1; 9 bases map to TRBD1. In germline, CDR1 is SGHAT, CDR2 FQNNGV. Unmatched junction bases numbered 6, after V lost 5 bases and J lost 5 bases. This CDR3 spans 14 amino acids. Variable domain in full (rest from reference TRBV11-2 and TRBJ1-1): EAGVAQSPRYKIIEKRQSVAFWCNPISGHATLYWYQQILGQGPKLLIQFQNNGVVDDSQLPKDRFSAERLKGVDSTLKIQPAKLEDSAVYLCASSAGQGRTEAFFGQGTRLTVV.

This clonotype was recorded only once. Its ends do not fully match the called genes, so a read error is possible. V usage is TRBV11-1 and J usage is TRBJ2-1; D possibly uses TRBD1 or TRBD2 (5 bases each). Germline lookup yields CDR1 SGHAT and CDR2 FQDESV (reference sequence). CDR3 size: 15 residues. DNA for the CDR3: TGTGCCAGCAGCCCCCAGGGTCCGGGGATAAATGAGCAGCTCTTC. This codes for CASSPQGPGINEQLF.

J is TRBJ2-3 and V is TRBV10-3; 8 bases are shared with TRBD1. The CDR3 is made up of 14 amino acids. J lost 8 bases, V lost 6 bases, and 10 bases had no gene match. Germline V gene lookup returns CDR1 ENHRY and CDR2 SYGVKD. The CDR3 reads CAIRPGTGVGTQYF. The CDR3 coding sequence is TGTGCCATCAGACCCGGGACAGGAGTAGGTACGCAGTATTTT.

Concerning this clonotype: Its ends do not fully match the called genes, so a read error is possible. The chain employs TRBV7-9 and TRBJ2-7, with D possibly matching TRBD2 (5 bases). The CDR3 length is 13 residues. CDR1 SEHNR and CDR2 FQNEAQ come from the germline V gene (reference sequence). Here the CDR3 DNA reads TGTTCCAGCAGCTTCCCACGGGGAAACGAGCAGTACTTC. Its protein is CSSSFPRGNEQYF.

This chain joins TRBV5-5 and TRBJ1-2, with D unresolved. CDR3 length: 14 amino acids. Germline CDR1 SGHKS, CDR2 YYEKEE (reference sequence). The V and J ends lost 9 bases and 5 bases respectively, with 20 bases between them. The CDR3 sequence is CANMGEEIGYGYTF. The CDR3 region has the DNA TGTGCCAACATGGGTGAAGAAATTGGTTATGGCTACACCTTC.

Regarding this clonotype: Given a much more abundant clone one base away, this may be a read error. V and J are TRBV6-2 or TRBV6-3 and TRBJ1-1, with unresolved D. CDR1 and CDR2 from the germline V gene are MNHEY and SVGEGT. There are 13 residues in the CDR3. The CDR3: CSSSASPNTEAFF. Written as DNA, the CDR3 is TGTTCCAGCAGCGCCAGTCCGAACACTGAAGCTTTCTTT.

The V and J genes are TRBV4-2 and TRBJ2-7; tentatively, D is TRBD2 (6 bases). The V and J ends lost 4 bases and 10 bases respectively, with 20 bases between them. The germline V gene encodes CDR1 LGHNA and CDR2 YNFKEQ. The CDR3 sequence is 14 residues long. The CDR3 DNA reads TGTGCCAGCAGCCCGGGACTGGGATCCTACGCTCAGTACTTC. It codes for CASSPGLGSYAQYF.

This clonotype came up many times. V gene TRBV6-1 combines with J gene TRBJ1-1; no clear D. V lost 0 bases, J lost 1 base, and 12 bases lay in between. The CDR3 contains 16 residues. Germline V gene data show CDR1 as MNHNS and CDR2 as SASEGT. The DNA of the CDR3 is TGTGCCAGCAGTGAAGCGTTGCCAGCACGGAACACTGAAGCTTTCTTT. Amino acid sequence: CASSEALPARNTEAFF.

CDR3 nucleotide sequence: TGTGCCAGCAGCCCCGGGACACCTAATCAGCCCCAGCATTTT. This codes for CASSPGTPNQPQHF. The rearrangement links TRBV7-9 to TRBJ1-5; D might be TRBD1 (6 bases). The germline V gene encodes CDR1 SEHNR and CDR2 FQNEAQ (reference sequence). The CDR3 is made up of 14 amino acids. V lost 5 bases, J lost 4 bases, and 12 bases lay in between.

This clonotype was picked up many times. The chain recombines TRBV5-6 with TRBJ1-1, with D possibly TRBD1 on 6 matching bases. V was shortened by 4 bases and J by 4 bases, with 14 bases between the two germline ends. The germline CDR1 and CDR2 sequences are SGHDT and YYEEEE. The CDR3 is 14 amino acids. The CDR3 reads CASSPGGGLTEAFF. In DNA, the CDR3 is TGTGCCAGCAGCCCCGGTGGGGGGCTCACTGAAGCTTTCTTT.

CDR3 sequence: CASTKTSGAQETQYF. The CDR3 region has the DNA TGTGCCTCTACCAAGACTAGCGGAGCTCAAGAGACCCAGTACTTC. The J gene is TRBJ2-5, the V gene TRBV7-9; 9 bases line up with TRBD2. Trimming took 11 bases from V and 2 from J; bases not matched to a gene: 12. This CDR3 is built from 15 residues. Germline V lookup: CDR1 SEHNR, CDR2 FQNEAQ (reference sequence).

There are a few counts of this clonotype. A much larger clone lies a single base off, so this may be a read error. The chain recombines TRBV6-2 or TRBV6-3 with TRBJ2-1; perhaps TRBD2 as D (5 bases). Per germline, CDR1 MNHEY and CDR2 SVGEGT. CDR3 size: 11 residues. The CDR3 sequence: CASTNGGEQLF. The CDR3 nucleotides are TGTGCCAGCACCAATGGAGGAGAGCAGCTCTTC.

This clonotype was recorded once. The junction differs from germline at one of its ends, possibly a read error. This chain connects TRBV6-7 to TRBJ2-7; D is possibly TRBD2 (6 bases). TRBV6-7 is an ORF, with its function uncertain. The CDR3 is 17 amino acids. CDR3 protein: CASSYTIAGRRTYEQCF. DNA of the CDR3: TGTGCCAGCAGTTACACGATTGCAGGGAGGAGAACCTACGAGCAGTGCTTC.

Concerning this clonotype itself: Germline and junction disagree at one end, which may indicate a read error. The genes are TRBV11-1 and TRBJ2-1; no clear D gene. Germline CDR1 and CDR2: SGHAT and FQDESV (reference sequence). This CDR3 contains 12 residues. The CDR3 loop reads CASGLGWDEQFF. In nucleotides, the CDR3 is TGTGCCAGCGGCTTGGGGTGGGATGAGCAGTTCTTC.

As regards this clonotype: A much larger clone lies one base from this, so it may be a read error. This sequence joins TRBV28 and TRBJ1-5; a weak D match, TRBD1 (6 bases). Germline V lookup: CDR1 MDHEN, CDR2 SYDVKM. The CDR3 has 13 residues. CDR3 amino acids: CVSSSPDSQPQHF. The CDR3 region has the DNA TGTGTCAGCAGTTCGCCGGACAGCCAGCCCCAGCATTTT.

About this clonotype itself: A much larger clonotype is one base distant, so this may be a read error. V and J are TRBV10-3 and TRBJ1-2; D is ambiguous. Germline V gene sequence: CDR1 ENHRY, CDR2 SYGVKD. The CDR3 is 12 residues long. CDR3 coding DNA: TGTGTCATCAGTGATCATGGGTATGGCTACACCTTC. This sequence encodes CVISDHGYGYTF.

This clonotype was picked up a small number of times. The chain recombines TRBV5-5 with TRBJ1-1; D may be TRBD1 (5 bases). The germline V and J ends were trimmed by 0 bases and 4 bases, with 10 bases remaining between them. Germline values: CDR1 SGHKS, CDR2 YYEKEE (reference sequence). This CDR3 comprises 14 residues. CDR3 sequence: CASSLAGGSTEAFF. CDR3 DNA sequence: TGTGCCAGCAGCTTGGCCGGGGGGAGCACTGAAGCTTTCTTT.

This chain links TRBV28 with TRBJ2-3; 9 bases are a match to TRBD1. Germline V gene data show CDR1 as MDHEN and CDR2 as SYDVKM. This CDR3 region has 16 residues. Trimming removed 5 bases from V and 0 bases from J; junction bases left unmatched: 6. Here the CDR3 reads CASSPQGAESTDTQYF. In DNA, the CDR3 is TGTGCCAGCAGTCCACAGGGGGCGGAAAGCACAGATACGCAGTATTTT.

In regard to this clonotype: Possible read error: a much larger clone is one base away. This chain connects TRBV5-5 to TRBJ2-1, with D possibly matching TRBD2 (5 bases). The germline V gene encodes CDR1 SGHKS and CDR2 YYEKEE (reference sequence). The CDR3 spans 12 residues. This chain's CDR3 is CVGERGRDEQFF. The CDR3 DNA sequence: TGTGTCGGGGAACGAGGGCGCGATGAGCAGTTCTTC. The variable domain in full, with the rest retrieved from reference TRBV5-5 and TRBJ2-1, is DAGVTQSPTHLIKTRGQQVTLRCSPISGHKSVSWYQQVLGQGPQFIFQYYEKEERGRGNFPDRFSARQFPNYSSELNVNALLLGDSALYLCVGERGRDEQFFGPGTRLTVL.